The rows below give T cell receptor beta chains drawn from one sample of a study of blood T cell repertoires in COVID-19. Here immunoSEQ multiplex PCR was the method, and the copy in TCRdb shows in-frame clones only, minus some. The sample lists some 180,000 clones, around 82% seen once, with 9.5% to 13% in the top ten. The sequenced sample consisted of peripheral blood. The receptors come from a man between 70 and 80 years old with active or convalescent COVID-19. The conserved cysteine and the conserved F or W are not part of the CDR3 here. D genes are given only for firm matches.

j_call | d_call | v_call | cdr3_length | cdr3_aa
TRBJ2-1 | TRBD2 | TRBV11-2 | 13 | ASSLTLAGGSEQF
TRBJ1-5 | TRBD1 | TRBV2 | 11 | ASRGQRNQPQH
TRBJ2-1 | - | TRBV2 | 12 | ASAAIRSYNEQF
TRBJ2-1 | TRBD1 | TRBV18 | 12 | ASSPDRGPGKQF
TRBJ1-2 | - | TRBV12-3/TRBV12-4 | 10 | ASSLGLYGYT
TRBJ2-1 | TRBD2 | TRBV14 | 18 | ASSQDLLGGVPSSYNEQF
TRBJ2-7 | - | TRBV12-5 | 11 | ASGNGGNGEQY
TRBJ2-7 | - | TRBV7-2 | 13 | ASSLDLRSSYEQY
TRBJ2-2 | - | TRBV18 | 13 | ASSPAGTNTGELF
TRBJ1-6 | - | TRBV18 | 13 | ASSGSRNGNSPLH
TRBJ1-2 | - | TRBV19 | 12 | ASSIRGQGYGYT
TRBJ2-7 | TRBD1 | TRBV5-1 | 12 | ASSSTGQGDEQY
TRBJ2-7 | TRBD1 | TRBV7-6 | 12 | ASSGRTGNFEQY
TRBJ1-5 | TRBD1 | TRBV6-5 | 13 | ASRRQGTSNQPQH
TRBJ1-2 | TRBD1 | TRBV12-3/TRBV12-4 | 11 | ASSRGQDVGYT
TRBJ2-5 | TRBD2 | TRBV28 | 14 | ASSPRTSGKGETQY
TRBJ1-4 | - | TRBV5-1 | 12 | ASSTGSTNEKLF
TRBJ2-1 | TRBD1 | TRBV7-2 | 14 | ASSLVGTGSYNEQF
TRBJ2-1 | TRBD1 | TRBV7-6 | 15 | ASSLASDRGYYNEQF
TRBJ1-2 | TRBD1 | TRBV7-9 | 13 | ASSLGGTVSYGYT
TRBJ2-1 | - | TRBV28 | 13 | ASSSPTGRINEQF
TRBJ1-1 | - | TRBV7-9 | 13 | ASSLDAGAGTEAF
TRBJ2-1 | - | TRBV4-3 | 13 | ASNRGIGSYNEQF
TRBJ2-7 | - | TRBV7-9 | 11 | ASSATAGAEQY
TRBJ1-1 | - | TRBV28 | 9 | ASSLPSEAF
TRBJ2-7 | TRBD2 | TRBV10-2 | 13 | ASSGSGRRAGEQY
TRBJ2-3 | TRBD2 | TRBV11-2 | 14 | ASSRGLAGPRDTQY
TRBJ2-1 | TRBD2 | TRBV19 | 14 | ASSPRTSGSGYEQF
TRBJ2-5 | TRBD2 | TRBV14 | 13 | ASSQDVGGAETQY
TRBJ1-5 | - | TRBV19 | 11 | ASSLRDNQPQH
TRBJ2-5 | TRBD2 | TRBV3-1/TRBV3-2 | 13 | ASSQVGGARETQY
TRBJ2-5 | - | TRBV5-5 | 11 | ASNRVAGETQY
TRBJ1-1 | TRBD1 | TRBV3-1/TRBV3-2 | 13 | ASSHQGQGARGAF
TRBJ1-2 | - | TRBV7-2 | 10 | ASSPSFYGYT
TRBJ1-4 | - | TRBV5-1 | 13 | ASSPEGGRHEKLF
TRBJ1-6 | TRBD1 | TRBV9 | 12 | ASSVGTGNSPLH
TRBJ2-1 | - | TRBV3-1/TRBV3-2 | 13 | ASSQDRSGLNEQF
TRBJ2-7 | - | TRBV18 | 12 | ASSPRPLSYEQY
TRBJ2-7 | - | TRBV10-2 | 10 | ASSRARVEQY
TRBJ1-1 | - | TRBV5-4 | 12 | ASSSPVADTEAF
TRBJ2-7 | - | TRBV28 | 10 | ASSTTTYEQY
TRBJ1-3 | TRBD1 | TRBV18 | 15 | ASSPRGQEGTGNTIY
TRBJ2-1 | TRBD2 | TRBV11-2 | 12 | ASSLNGRGNEQF
TRBJ2-2 | TRBD1 | TRBV15 | 12 | ATTGDRPTGELF